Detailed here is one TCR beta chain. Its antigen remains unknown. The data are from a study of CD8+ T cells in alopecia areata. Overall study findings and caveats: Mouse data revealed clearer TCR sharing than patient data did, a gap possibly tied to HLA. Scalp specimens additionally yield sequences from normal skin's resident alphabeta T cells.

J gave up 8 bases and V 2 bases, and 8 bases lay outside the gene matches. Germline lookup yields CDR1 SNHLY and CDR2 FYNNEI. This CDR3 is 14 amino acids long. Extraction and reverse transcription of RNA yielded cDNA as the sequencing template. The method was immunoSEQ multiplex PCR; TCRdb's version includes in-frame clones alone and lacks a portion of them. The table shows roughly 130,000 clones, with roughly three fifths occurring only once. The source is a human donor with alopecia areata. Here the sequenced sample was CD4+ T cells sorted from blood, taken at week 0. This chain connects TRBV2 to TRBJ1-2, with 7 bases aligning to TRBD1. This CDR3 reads CASSEMGDSNGYTF. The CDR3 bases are TGTGCCAGCAGTGAAATGGGGGACAGCAACGGCTACACCTTC.